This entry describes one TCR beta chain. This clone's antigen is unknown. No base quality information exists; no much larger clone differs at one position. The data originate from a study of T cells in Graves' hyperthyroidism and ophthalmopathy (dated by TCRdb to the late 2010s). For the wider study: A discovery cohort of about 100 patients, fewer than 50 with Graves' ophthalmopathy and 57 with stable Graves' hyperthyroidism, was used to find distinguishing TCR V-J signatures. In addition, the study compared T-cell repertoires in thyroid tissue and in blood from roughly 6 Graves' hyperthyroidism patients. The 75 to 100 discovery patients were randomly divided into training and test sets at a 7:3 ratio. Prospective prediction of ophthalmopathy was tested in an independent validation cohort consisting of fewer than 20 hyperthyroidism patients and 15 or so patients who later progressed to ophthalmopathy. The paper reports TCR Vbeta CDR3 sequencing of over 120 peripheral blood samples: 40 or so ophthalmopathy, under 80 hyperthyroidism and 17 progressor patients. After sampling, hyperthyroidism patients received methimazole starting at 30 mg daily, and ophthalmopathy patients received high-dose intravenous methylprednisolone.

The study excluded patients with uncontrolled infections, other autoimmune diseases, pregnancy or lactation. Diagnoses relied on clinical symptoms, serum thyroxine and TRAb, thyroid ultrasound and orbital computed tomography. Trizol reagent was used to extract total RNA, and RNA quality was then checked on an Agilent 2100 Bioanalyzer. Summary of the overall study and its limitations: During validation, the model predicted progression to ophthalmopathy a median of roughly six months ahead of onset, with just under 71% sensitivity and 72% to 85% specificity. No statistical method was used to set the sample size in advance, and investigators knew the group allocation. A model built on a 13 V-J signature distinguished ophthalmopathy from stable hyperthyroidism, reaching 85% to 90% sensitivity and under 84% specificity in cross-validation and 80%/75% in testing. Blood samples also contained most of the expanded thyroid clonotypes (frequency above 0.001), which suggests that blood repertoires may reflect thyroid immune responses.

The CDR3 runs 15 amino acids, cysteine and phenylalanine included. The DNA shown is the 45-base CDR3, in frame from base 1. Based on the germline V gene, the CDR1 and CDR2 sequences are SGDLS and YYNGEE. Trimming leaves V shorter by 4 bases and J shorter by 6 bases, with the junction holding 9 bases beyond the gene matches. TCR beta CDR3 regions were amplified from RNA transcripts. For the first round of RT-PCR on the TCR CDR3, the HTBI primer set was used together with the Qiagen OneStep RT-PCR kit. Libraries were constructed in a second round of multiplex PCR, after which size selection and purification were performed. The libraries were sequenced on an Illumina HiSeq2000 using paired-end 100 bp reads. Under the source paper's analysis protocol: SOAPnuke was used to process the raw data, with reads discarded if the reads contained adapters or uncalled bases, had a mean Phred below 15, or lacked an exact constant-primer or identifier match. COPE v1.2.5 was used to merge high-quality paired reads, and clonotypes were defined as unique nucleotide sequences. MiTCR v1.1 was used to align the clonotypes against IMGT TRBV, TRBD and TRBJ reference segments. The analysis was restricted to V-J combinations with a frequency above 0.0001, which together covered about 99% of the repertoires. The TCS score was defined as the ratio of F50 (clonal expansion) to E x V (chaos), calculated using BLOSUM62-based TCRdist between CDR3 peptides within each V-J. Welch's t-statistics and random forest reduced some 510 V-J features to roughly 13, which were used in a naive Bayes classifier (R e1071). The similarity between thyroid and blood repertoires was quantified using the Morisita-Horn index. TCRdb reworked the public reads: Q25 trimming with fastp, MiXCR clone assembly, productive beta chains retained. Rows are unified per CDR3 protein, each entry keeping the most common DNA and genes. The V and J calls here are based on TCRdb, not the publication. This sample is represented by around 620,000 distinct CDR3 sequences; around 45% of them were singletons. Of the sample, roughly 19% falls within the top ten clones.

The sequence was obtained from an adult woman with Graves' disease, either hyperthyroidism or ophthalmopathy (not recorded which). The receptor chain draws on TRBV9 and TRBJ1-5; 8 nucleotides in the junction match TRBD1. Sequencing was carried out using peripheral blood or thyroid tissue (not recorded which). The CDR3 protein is CASSSGQGDFQPQHF. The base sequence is TGTGCCAGCAGCTCCGGACAGGGTGATTTTCAGCCCCAGCATTTT. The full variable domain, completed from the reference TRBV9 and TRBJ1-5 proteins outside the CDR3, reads DSGVTQTPKHLITATGQRVTLRCSPRSGDLSVYWYQQSLDQGLQFLIQYYNGEERAKGNILERFSAQQFPDLHSELNLSSLELGDSALYFCASSSGQGDFQPQHFGDGTRLSIL.